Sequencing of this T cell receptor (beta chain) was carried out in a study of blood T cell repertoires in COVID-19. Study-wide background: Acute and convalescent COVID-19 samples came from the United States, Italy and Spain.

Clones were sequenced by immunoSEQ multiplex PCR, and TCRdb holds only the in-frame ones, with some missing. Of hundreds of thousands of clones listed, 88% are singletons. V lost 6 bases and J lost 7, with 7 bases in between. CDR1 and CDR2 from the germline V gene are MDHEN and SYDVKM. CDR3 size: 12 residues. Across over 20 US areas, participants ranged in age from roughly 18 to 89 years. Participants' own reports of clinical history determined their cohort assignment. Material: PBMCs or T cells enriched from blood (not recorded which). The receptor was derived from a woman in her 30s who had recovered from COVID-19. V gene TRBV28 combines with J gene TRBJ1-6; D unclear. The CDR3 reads CASSPANSPLHF. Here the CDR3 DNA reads TGTGCCAGCAGCCCTGCGAATTCACCCCTCCACTTT.